One and the same sample provided the 18 T cell receptor beta chains below, sequenced in a study of early stage breast cancer tumors. Generated by immunoSEQ multiplex PCR, the TCRdb table keeps only in-frame clones and is missing some. Among several thousand clones listed, under 65% were seen once. The sequencing input was breast tumor tissue. These receptors all come from a person aged 70 to 79 with breast cancer.

This clone showed up just a few times. V gene TRBV29-1 combines with J gene TRBJ2-2; the D is unclear. The germline gives CDR1 SQVTM, CDR2 ANQGSEA. The CDR3 covers 12 residues. Deletions cut 6 bases from V and 5 bases from J, with 10 bases between. CDR3 nucleotide sequence: TGCAGCGTCAACGAGCCGACCGGGGAGCTGTTTTTT. It specifies CSVNEPTGELFF.

This sequence joins TRBV5-4 and TRBJ2-5, with 12 bases that match TRBD1. The junction had 8 bases not matched to a gene; V was cut back by 4 bases and J by 4 bases. Germline loops: CDR1 SGHNT, CDR2 YYREEE (reference sequence). This CDR3 is 16 amino acids long. The CDR3 nucleotides read TGTGCCAGCAGCAACCGGGACAGGGGGCGCGGAGAGACCCAGTACTTC. It encodes CASSNRDRGRGETQYF. The entire variable domain, with the rest obtained from reference TRBV5-4 and TRBJ2-5, is as follows: ETGVTQSPTHLIKTRGQQVTLRCSSQSGHNTVSWYQQALGQGPQFIFQYYREEENGRGNFPPRFSGLQFPNYSSELNVNALELDDSALYLCASSNRDRGRGETQYFGPGTRLLVL.

In this sample, this clone turned up once. The junction shows a germline mismatch at one end, possibly a read error. V and J are TRBV12-5 and TRBJ2-1; D might be TRBD2 (5 bases). The CDR3 contains 15 residues. CDR1 and CDR2 from the germline V gene are LGHNT and FRNRAP. CDR3 DNA sequence: TGTGCTAGTGGTCCCCTTTTGAGGGCGTACAATGGGCAGTTCTTC. Protein product: CASGPLLRAYNGQFF.

V gene TRBV5-4 combines with J gene TRBJ2-7, with D tentatively TRBD2 (6 bases). Germline-derived CDR1 and CDR2 are SGHNT and YYREEE (reference sequence). V was cut by 4 bases and J by 0 bases, with 14 bases left in between. The CDR3 has 15 residues. As DNA, the CDR3 is TGTGCCAGCAGCCAAGTCGACGGGAGCTCCTACGAGCAGTACTTC. Translation gives CASSQVDGSSYEQYF. Looking up the rest from reference TRBV5-4 and TRBJ2-7 gives the full variable domain: ETGVTQSPTHLIKTRGQQVTLRCSSQSGHNTVSWYQQALGQGPQFIFQYYREEENGRGNFPPRFSGLQFPNYSSELNVNALELDDSALYLCASSQVDGSSYEQYFGPGTRLTVT.

This rearrangement joins TRBV27 to TRBJ2-1; 15 bases align to TRBD2. This CDR3 is built from 19 residues. The junction had 12 bases not matched to a gene; V was cut back by 3 bases and J by 6 bases. Germline CDR1 MNHEY, CDR2 SMNVEV (reference sequence). The CDR3 spells CASSFSGLAGGPASNEQFF. Here the CDR3 DNA reads TGTGCCAGCAGTTTCTCCGGACTAGCGGGGGGGCCAGCGTCCAATGAGCAGTTCTTC.

Concerning this clone itself: The junction differs from germline at one of its ends, possibly a read error. CDR3 bases: TGTGCCAGCAGTTCCCTTAAAAGCTCCAACAATGAGCAGTTCTTC. The encoded protein is CASSSLKSSNNEQFF. The chain combines TRBV6-5 with TRBJ2-1; D is undetermined. From germline, CDR1 is MNHEY and CDR2 SVGAGI. CDR3 length: 15 residues.

This clone is large in the sample. J is TRBJ2-1 and V is TRBV5-1; D possibly corresponds to TRBD1 (6 bases). The CDR3 consists of 15 residues. Germline values: CDR1 SGHRS, CDR2 YFSETQ. The V end was cut by 4 bases, the J end by 0 bases, with 11 bases between. In DNA, the CDR3 is TGCGCCAGCAGCGCCGACAGGAGCTCCTACAATGAGCAGTTCTTC. This encodes CASSADRSSYNEQFF.

The V and J genes are TRBV27 and TRBJ1-2; 10 nucleotides match TRBD1. Germline lookup yields CDR1 MNHEY and CDR2 SMNVEV (reference sequence). The CDR3 is 15 residues long. Trimming at V came to 4 bases and at J to 6 bases, leaving 8 bases not matched to a gene. The DNA of the CDR3 is TGTGCCAGCAGTTCTAGGACAGGGGGTTTCCATGGCTACACCTTC. This translates into CASSSRTGGFHGYTF.

V is TRBV9 and J is TRBJ1-4, with a weak D call TRBD1 (5 bases). V gave up 0 bases and J gave up 7 bases, with 16 bases separating them. CDR3 size: 16 residues. CDR1 and CDR2 from the germline V gene are SGDLS and YYNGEE. Here the CDR3 DNA reads TGTGCCAGCAGCGTAGAATCGGGGGGAAGAGGTGAAAAACTGTTTTTT. It encodes CASSVESGGRGEKLFF.

This clone occurred once. The V gene is TRBV7-2, the J gene TRBJ2-2; tentatively, D is TRBD1 (5 bases). The CDR3 is made up of 16 amino acids. The germline V gene has CDR1 SGHTA and CDR2 FQGNSA. With 5 bases removed from V and 3 bases from J, the gap between germline ends came to 16 bases. This CDR3 is CASSQGAGRDTGELFF. The CDR3 DNA is TGTGCCAGCAGCCAAGGGGCCGGAAGGGACACCGGGGAGCTGTTTTTT.

This sequence joins TRBV9 and TRBJ1-2; 10 positions agree with TRBD1. The germline gives CDR1 SGDLS, CDR2 YYNGEE. Losses at the gene ends were 0 bases for V and 8 bases for J; bases not matched to a gene: 10. CDR3 length: 16 amino acids. CDR3 region: CASSVDGTGARLGYTF. The DNA of the CDR3 is TGTGCCAGCAGCGTAGATGGGACAGGGGCCAGGCTCGGCTACACCTTC.

The chain combines TRBV5-1 with TRBJ2-3, with TRBD2 matching 14 bases. CDR1 and CDR2 from the germline V gene are SGHRS and YFSETQ. The J segment lost 1 base and the V segment lost 4 bases, leaving 8 bases of the junction unmatched. CDR3 length equals 18 residues. In DNA form, the CDR3 reads TGCGCCAGCAGCCTGATACCGGGACTAGCGGGGGGCACAGATACGCAGTATTTT. It specifies CASSLIPGLAGGTDTQYF.

The chain carries TRBV6-5 and TRBJ2-3; 10 bases are shared with TRBD2. The germline CDR1 and CDR2 sequences are MNHEY and SVGAGI. V was clipped by 4 bases and J by 3 bases; unmatched bases: 4. The CDR3 sequence is 15 residues long. The CDR3 region is CASSFLAGGTDTQYF. As DNA, the CDR3 is TGTGCCAGCAGTTTCTTAGCGGGGGGAACAGATACGCAGTATTTT.

The rearrangement links TRBV6-1 to TRBJ1-6, with D unresolved. The CDR3 extends over 14 amino acids. CDR1 MNHNS and CDR2 SASEGT come from the germline V gene. V lost 0 bases and J 7 bases, leaving 7 bases between the germline ends. CDR3 in amino acids: CASSEATENSPLHF. DNA for the CDR3: TGTGCCAGCAGTGAAGCCACAGAAAATTCACCCCTCCACTTT.

The chain links TRBV5-4 to TRBJ2-7; maybe TRBD1 (7 bases). The V end lost 4 bases, the J end lost 3 bases, and 17 bases lay between the germline ends. CDR1 is SGHNT, CDR2 YYREEE, per germline (reference sequence). The CDR3 consists of 15 residues. The CDR3, as DNA: TGTGCCAGCAGCCTGGACCCCAGGGGGGACTACGAGCAGTACTTC. This sequence encodes CASSLDPRGDYEQYF.

The V and J genes are TRBV4-3 and TRBJ1-5, with D uncertain. Germline CDR1 and CDR2: LGHNA and YSLEER. The CDR3 loop spans 16 amino acids. Trimming took 0 bases from V and 0 from J, leaving 9 bases between them. The CDR3 protein is CASSQDRSHSNQPQHF. The CDR3 DNA follows: TGCGCCAGCAGCCAAGATCGGAGCCATAGCAATCAGCCCCAGCATTTT.

This clone was counted a single time. This chain links TRBV6-6 with TRBJ2-7, with 10 bases aligning to TRBD1. The CDR3 sequence is 15 residues long. The V segment lost 5 bases and the J segment 2 bases; nucleotides outside the gene matches: 6. Germline V CDR1 and CDR2: MNHNY, SVGAGI (reference sequence). The CDR3 reads CASSPRQGAAYEQYF. The CDR3 bases are TGTGCCAGCAGTCCACGACAGGGGGCGGCCTACGAGCAGTACTTC.

V is TRBV4-3 and J is TRBJ2-1; TRBD2 agrees at 8 bases. The CDR3 is 15 amino acids. V dropped 1 base and J dropped 4; count of bases not matched to a gene: 3. Germline V gene lookup returns CDR1 LGHNA and CDR2 YSLEER. The CDR3 nucleotides read TGCGCCAGCAGCCAAGGGGTAGCGGGGTACAATGAGCAGTTCTTC. This codes for CASSQGVAGYNEQFF.